This TCR beta chain was retrieved from a study of blood T cell repertoires in COVID-19 (dated by TCRdb to the early 2020s). Background for the entire study: The collaborator samples originated in the United States, Italy and Spain and spanned the acute and convalescent phases of COVID-19. Where HLA class I and class II types were available, the types were taken from metadata supplied by the sample provider, not from assay-based typing. A freely available public database, intended as a resource for researchers studying the immune response to SARS-CoV-2, is where the repertoires were released. Deeply sampled blood TCRbeta repertoires from subjects exposed to, actively infected with, or recovered from COVID-19 were included in the dataset. The prospective study material was composed of cDNA or gDNA derived from T cells, B-cell-depleted T cells, or PBMCs. The samples were drawn from two sources: the first 160 participants of the ongoing ImmuneRACE study, and fewer than 1,500 subjects contributed by 6 global collaborators. The sample metadata nearly always contained a de-identified subject ID, COVID-19 status, age in years and sex.

Samples from volunteer blood donors who had recovered from COVID-19 were contributed by a second Seattle source. The collaborating institutions used their own protocols to collect whole blood in K2EDTA tubes. For TCRbeta analysis, collaborator samples were shipped as frozen whole blood, as isolated PBMCs, or as DNA extracted from either sample type. Concerning this clone: Its antigen remains undetermined. No quality values exist for individual bases; no much larger clone is one base distant.

The immunoSEQ Assay, a bias-controlled multiplex PCR, was used to amplify TCRbeta CDR3 regions from genomic DNA. Per the original workflow: Nucleated cell counts per sample were estimated from amplification of reference gene primers within the assay. To quantify the absolute abundance of each unique TCRbeta CDR3 rearrangement, sequence reads were collapsed and filtered. For each sample, productive Simpson clonality was calculated as the square root of Simpson's diversity index across productive rearrangements. TCRdb took over this immuneACCESS table, retaining in-frame rearrangements with V and J assigned. Such tables are incomplete; in checked studies, under half of the missing clones stem from an unresolved V gene, and the remainder is unexplained. The DNA gave D and trimming, while V, J and clone size come from that table. This sample lists a few hundred thousand clones; roughly 85% were detected once. Of the sample, roughly 2.6% falls within the top ten clones.

The research as a whole found: Clinical and demographic metadata were provided uncurated, with the amount varying by source and participant.

Here V drops 6 bases and J drops 2 bases, and the junction holds 11 bases not matched to any gene. CDR1 MDHEN and CDR2 SYDVKM were looked up in the germline V gene. The CDR3 holds 17 amino acids from the cysteine to the phenylalanine. Of the read, only the CDR3 DNA is kept; its 51 bases are in frame from base 1. Sequencing was performed on peripheral blood. The chain couples TRBV28 to TRBJ2-2, with 8 middle bases fitting TRBD1. This TCR came from a man aged 50-60 years who had recovered from COVID-19. The sequenced DNA: TGTGCCAGCAGGCACCGTGACAGGGGCCCAAACACCGGGGAGCTGTTTTTT. Its protein product is CASRHRDRGPNTGELFF.